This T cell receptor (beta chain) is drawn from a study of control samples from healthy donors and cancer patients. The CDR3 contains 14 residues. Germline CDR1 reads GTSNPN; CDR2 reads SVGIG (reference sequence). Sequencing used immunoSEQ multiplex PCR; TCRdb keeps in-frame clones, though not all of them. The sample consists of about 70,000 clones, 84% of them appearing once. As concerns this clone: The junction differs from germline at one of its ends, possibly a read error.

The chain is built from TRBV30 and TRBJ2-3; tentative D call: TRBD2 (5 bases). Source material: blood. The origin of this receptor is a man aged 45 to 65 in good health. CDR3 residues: CAWSLMRATATQYF. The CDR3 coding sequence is TGTGCCTGGAGCCTAATGCGGGCTACAGCTACGCAGTATTTT. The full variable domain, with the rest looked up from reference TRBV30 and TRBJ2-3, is SQTIHQWPATLVQPVGSPLSLECTVEGTSNPNLYWYRQAAGRGLQLLFYSVGIGQISSEVPQNLSASRPQDRQFILSSKKLLLSDSGFYLCAWSLMRATATQYFGPGTRLTVL.